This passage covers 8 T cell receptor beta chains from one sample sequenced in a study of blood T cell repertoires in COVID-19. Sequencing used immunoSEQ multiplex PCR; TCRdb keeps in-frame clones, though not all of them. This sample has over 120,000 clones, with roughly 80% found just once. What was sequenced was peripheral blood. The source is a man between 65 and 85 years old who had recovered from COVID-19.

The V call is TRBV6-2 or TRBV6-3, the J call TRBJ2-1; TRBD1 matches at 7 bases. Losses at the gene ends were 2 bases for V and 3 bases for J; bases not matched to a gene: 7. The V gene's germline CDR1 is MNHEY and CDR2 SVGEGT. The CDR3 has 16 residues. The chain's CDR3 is CASSYLAGGNYNEQFF. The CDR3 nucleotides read TGTGCCAGCAGTTACCTCGCAGGGGGTAACTACAATGAGCAGTTCTTC.

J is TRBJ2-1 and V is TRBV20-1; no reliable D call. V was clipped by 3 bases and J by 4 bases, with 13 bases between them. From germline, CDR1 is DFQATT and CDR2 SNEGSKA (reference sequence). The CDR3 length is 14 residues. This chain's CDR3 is CSASPEPNYNEQFF. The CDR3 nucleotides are TGCAGTGCTAGTCCCGAGCCCAATTACAATGAGCAGTTCTTC.

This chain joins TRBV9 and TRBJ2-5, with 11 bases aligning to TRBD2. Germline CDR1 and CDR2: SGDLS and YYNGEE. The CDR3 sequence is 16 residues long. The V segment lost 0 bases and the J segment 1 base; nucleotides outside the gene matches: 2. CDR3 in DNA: TGTGCCAGCAGCGTAGGAACTAGCGGGGGCCAAGAGACCCAGTACTTC. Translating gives CASSVGTSGGQETQYF.

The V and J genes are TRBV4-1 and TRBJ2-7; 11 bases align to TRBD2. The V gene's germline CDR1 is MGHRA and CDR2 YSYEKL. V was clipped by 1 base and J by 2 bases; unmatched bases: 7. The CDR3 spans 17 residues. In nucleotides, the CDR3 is TGCGCCAGCAGCCAAGCCTTCCTAGCGGGAGGTCCCTACGAGCAGTACTTC. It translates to CASSQAFLAGGPYEQYF.

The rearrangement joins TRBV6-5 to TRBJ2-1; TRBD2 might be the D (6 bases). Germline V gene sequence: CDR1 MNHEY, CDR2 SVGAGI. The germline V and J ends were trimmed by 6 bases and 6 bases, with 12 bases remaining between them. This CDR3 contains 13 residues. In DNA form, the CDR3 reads TGTGCCAGCAGCCCCAACGGGAGCAATGAGCAGTTCTTC. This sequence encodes CASSPNGSNEQFF.

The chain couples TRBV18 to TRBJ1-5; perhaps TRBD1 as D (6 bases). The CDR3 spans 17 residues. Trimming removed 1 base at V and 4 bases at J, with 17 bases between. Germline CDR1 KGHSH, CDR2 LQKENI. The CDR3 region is CASSPHRPTGENQPQHF. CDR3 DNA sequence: TGTGCCAGCTCACCACATCGACCGACAGGTGAGAATCAGCCCCAGCATTTT.

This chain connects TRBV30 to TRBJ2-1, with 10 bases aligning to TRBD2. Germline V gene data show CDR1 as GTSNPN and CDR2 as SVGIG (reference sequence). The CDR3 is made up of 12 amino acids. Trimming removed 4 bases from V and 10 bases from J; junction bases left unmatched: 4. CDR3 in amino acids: CAWTSGSMEQFF. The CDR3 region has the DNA TGTGCCTGGACTAGCGGGAGTATGGAGCAGTTCTTC.

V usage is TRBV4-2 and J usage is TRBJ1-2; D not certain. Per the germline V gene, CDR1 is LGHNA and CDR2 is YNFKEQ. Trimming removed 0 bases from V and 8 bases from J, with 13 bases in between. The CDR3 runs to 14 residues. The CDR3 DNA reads TGTGCCAGCAGCCAAGATCTAGAAAGTTACGGCTACACCTTC. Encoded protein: CASSQDLESYGYTF.